This T cell receptor beta chain is drawn from a study of CD8+ T cells in alopecia areata. The authors extracted RNA and reverse transcribed it into cDNA as the sequencing template. The method was immunoSEQ multiplex PCR; TCRdb's version includes in-frame clones alone and lacks a portion of them. In the table there are 250,000 or so clones, roughly 69% of which are singletons. Germline V gives CDR1 SQVTM, CDR2 ANQGSEA. The CDR3 loop spans 12 amino acids. The V end lost 5 bases, the J end lost 4 bases, and 11 bases lay between the germline ends. About this clone: Other nucleotide sequences in the sample specify the same CDR3.

This receptor was identified in a human donor with alopecia areata. The J gene is TRBJ1-1, the V gene TRBV29-1, with D maybe TRBD1 (6 bases). The sample in question was CD4+ T cells sorted from blood, obtained at week 0. In DNA form, the CDR3 reads TGCAGCGTTCACAGGGTTGGCACTGAAGCTTTCTTT. Encoded protein: CSVHRVGTEAFF.